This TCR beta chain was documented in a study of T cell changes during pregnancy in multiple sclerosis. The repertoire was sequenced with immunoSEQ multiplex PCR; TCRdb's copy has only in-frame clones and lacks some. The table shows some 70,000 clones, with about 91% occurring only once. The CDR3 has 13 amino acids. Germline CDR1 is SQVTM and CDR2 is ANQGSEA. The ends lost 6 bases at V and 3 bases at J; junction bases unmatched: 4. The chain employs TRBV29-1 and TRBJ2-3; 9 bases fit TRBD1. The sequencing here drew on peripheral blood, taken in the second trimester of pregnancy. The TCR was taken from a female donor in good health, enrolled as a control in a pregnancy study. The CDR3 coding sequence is TGCAGCGTCGGACAGGGGCAGACAGATACGCAGTATTTT. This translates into CSVGQGQTDTQYF.